Shown below are 17 T cell receptor beta chains from a single sample sequenced in a study of T cells in Graves' hyperthyroidism and ophthalmopathy. The source material, RNA transcripts, was used to amplify TCR beta CDR3 regions. TCR CDR3 underwent first-round RT-PCR with the HTBI primer set. TCRdb re-analysed the multiplex PCR reads in MiXCR, keeping a single row per CDR3 protein. The sample has approximately 520,000 distinct CDR3 sequences, 24% seen once. Sequencing was carried out using blood. The receptors here all came from a woman aged 25 to 45 with Graves' ophthalmopathy.

This clonotype has ten or more counts. In nucleotides, the CDR3 is TGTGCCAGCAGCGAGGGGGCGCAGGGCAATCAGCCCCAGCATTTT. Translating it yields CASSEGAQGNQPQHF. This chain joins TRBV28 and TRBJ1-5; 7 bases fit TRBD1. Germline loops: CDR1 MDHEN, CDR2 SYDVKM. Trimming cost V 6 bases and J 2 bases; bases outside gene matches: 7. The CDR3 consists of 15 residues.

CDR3 in amino acids: CASGLGLPGELFF. Written as DNA, the CDR3 is TGTGCCAGCGGACTGGGGTTACCCGGGGAGCTGTTTTTT. The chain employs TRBV12-3 or TRBV12-4 and TRBJ2-2; TRBD2 is a possible D gene (5 bases). Trimming cost V 8 bases and J 6 bases, with 13 bases left between them. The CDR3 spans 13 residues.

This clonotype occurred many times. The chain carries TRBV12-3 or TRBV12-4 and TRBJ1-2; D is unclear. The CDR3 sequence is 11 residues long. Trimming took 6 bases from V and 6 from J, leaving 8 bases between them. For the CDR3, the DNA is TGTGCCAGCAGACAAGAGGATGGCTACACCTTC. It translates to CASRQEDGYTF.

This rearrangement joins TRBV5-5 to TRBJ1-2, with 8 positions matching TRBD1. CDR1 and CDR2 from the germline V gene are SGHKS and YYEKEE (reference sequence). The CDR3 sequence is 15 residues long. V lost 0 bases, J lost 5 bases, and 6 bases stayed unmatched. The CDR3 nucleotides read TGTGCCAGCAGCTTGGTTGGGACAGGCCCGTATGGCTACACCTTC. Its translation: CASSLVGTGPYGYTF.

This clonotype came up a few times. The chain links TRBV6-1 to TRBJ2-2, with D perhaps matching TRBD2 (6 bases). The CDR3 is made up of 14 amino acids. Germline loops: CDR1 MNHNS, CDR2 SASEGT. V lost 7 bases and J lost 3, with 12 bases in between. CDR3 sequence reads: CASTRPGDTGELFF. CDR3 DNA: TGTGCCAGCACCCGACCGGGGGACACCGGGGAGCTGTTTTTT.

This clonotype came up once. V is TRBV6-1 and J is TRBJ2-7, with D tentatively TRBD2 (6 bases). The germline CDR1 and CDR2 sequences are MNHNS and SASEGT. The CDR3 consists of 16 residues. V was clipped by 6 bases and J by 6 bases, with 24 bases between them. Here the CDR3 reads CASRPGLFSTVGEQYF. The CDR3 DNA sequence: TGTGCCAGCAGGCCGGGACTCTTTTCGACAGTGGGCGAGCAGTACTTC.

This chain links TRBV18 with TRBJ2-7; D unclear. Germline CDR1 is KGHSH and CDR2 is LQKENI. The CDR3 is 13 amino acids. Trimming left V 3 bases short and J 6 bases short, with 12 bases between. The CDR3 DNA is TGTGCCAGCTCACCGACCAGGCGGACCGAGCAGTACTTC. Translated: CASSPTRRTEQYF.

This clonotype has a count of ten or more. The rearrangement joins TRBV4-1 to TRBJ2-2; D ambiguous. Trimming took 0 bases from V and 3 from J, leaving 17 bases between them. This CDR3 has 18 residues. Looked up from germline, CDR1 is MGHRA and CDR2 is YSYEKL. CDR3 sequence (DNA): TGCGCCAGCAGCCAAGATCGTATCACCATAACACACACCGGGGAGCTGTTTTTT. It yields the protein CASSQDRITITHTGELFF.

V is TRBV6-2 or TRBV6-3 and J is TRBJ1-1, with TRBD1 identical over 10 bases. J was trimmed by 6 bases and V by 6 bases; bases with no gene match: 10. This CDR3 region has 15 residues. Germline loops: CDR1 MNHEY, CDR2 SVGEGT. This CDR3 is CASSPLTGGIAEAFF. The CDR3 DNA sequence: TGTGCCAGCAGCCCCCTGACAGGGGGCATTGCTGAAGCTTTCTTT.

The table lists this clonotype with many counts. The V call is TRBV2, the J call TRBJ2-7; 9 bases are a match to TRBD1. Germline CDR1 SNHLY, CDR2 FYNNEI. This CDR3 is built from 14 residues. V lost 4 bases, J lost 3 bases, and 4 bases stayed unmatched. This CDR3 is CASSVGQGLYEQYF. CDR3 DNA sequence: TGTGCCAGCAGTGTGGGACAGGGTCTCTACGAGCAGTACTTC.

This clonotype appeared many times. This sequence joins TRBV12-3 or TRBV12-4 and TRBJ2-5; no definite D call. The CDR3 is made up of 12 amino acids. V lost 2 bases and J 9 bases, leaving 10 bases between the germline ends. CDR3 in amino acids: CASSLSAAAQYF. For the CDR3, the DNA is TGTGCCAGCAGTTTATCAGCCGCGGCCCAGTACTTC.

This clonotype was seen at least ten times. The V and J genes are TRBV6-2 or TRBV6-3 and TRBJ1-2; 7 nucleotides match TRBD1. The CDR3 totals 14 residues. After removal of 6 bases from V and 5 bases from J, the junction contained 9 bases not matched to a gene. The germline gives CDR1 MNHEY, CDR2 SVGEGT. The CDR3 DNA is TGTGCCAGCAGAGAGACAGGGTTCCGGTATGGCTACACCTTC. It codes for CASRETGFRYGYTF.

Note on this clonotype: Relative to the germline gene, one junction end is altered; a read error may explain this. The chain is built from TRBV29-1 and TRBJ1-2; 7 bases line up with TRBD1. CDR1 is SQVTM and CDR2 is ANQGSEA in the germline V gene. The CDR3 is 16 amino acids. The CDR3, as DNA: TGCAGCGTTGGATCACCACAGGGGCGGAGTAGCTATGGCTACGCCTTC. Translation gives CSVGSPQGRSSYGYAF. Full variable domain (remainder filled in from reference TRBV29-1 and TRBJ1-2): SAVISQKPSRDICQRGTSLTIQCQVDSQVTMMFWYRQQPGQSLTLIATANQGSEATYESGFVIDKFPISRPNLTFSTLTVSNMSPEDSSIYLCSVGSPQGRSSYGYAFGSGTRLTVV.

Many counts were recorded for this clonotype. The chain couples TRBV6-1 to TRBJ2-2; 8 bases are shared with TRBD1. This CDR3 is built from 15 residues. V shed 3 bases and J 6 bases; nucleotides not matched to a gene: 6. CDR1 is MNHNS, CDR2 SASEGT, per germline. CDR3 residues: CASSDRGHIAGELFF. CDR3 bases: TGTGCCAGCAGTGACAGGGGGCATATCGCCGGGGAGCTGTTTTTT.

The chain couples TRBV27 to TRBJ1-2, with D maybe TRBD1 (5 bases). Deletions cut 3 bases from V and 8 bases from J, with 22 bases between. The V gene's germline CDR1 is MNHEY and CDR2 SMNVEV (reference sequence). This CDR3 has 16 amino acids. The CDR3 spells CASSFIGDGPTWGYTF. Written as DNA, the CDR3 is TGTGCCAGCAGTTTCATTGGGGACGGACCTACTTGGGGCTACACCTTC.

There are a few counts of this clonotype. The V and J genes are TRBV28 and TRBJ1-5; tentatively, D is TRBD1 (6 bases). The CDR3 sequence is 15 residues long. V lost 6 bases and J 9 bases, leaving 21 bases between the germline ends. Germline CDR1 MDHEN, CDR2 SYDVKM. The CDR3 is CASRSQQGPGLPQHF. The CDR3 bases are TGTGCCAGCAGAAGCCAACAGGGCCCTGGGCTGCCCCAGCATTTT.

The V and J genes are TRBV28 and TRBJ2-7; 9 positions agree with TRBD2. The CDR3 totals 21 residues. Germline V gives CDR1 MDHEN, CDR2 SYDVKM. V shed 3 bases, J shed 2 bases, and the junction held 23 bases outside the gene matches. The CDR3 DNA follows: TGTGCCAGCAGTTTGCCGGGGGGGGACGGTGTAACTAGCGGGCGCACCTACGAGCAGTACTTC. It specifies CASSLPGGDGVTSGRTYEQYF.